A single sample gave rise to the 14 T cell receptor beta chains below, sequenced in a study of T-cell reconstitution after alpha-beta-depleted transplantation in children. Unique molecular identifiers tagged the TCRbeta library. MiXCR, applied by TCRdb to the PCR reads, yields one record per CDR3 protein. The sample yields 190,000 or so distinct CDR3 sequences, around 7% seen once. Specimen: PBMCs from the stem cell graft donor, collected from the stem cell graft. All receptors derive from a human donor who donated a stem cell graft to a child with Wiskott-Aldrich syndrome.

This clonotype was seen ten or more times. The chain joins TRBV7-9 to TRBJ1-1; 8 bases align to TRBD1. The CDR3 sequence is 17 residues long. Trimming at V came to 4 bases and at J to 0 bases, leaving 10 bases not matched to a gene. Germline-derived CDR1 and CDR2 are SEHNR and FQNEAQ (reference sequence). This CDR3 is CASSWAWTGNMNTEAFF. The CDR3 DNA reads as TGTGCCAGCAGCTGGGCCTGGACAGGGAACATGAACACTGAAGCTTTCTTT.

The chain has TRBV30 and TRBJ1-1; 8 bases line up with TRBD1. V gave up 5 bases and J gave up 1 base; unmatched junction bases: 3. This CDR3 region has 13 residues. CDR1 is GTSNPN, CDR2 SVGIG, per germline (reference sequence). This CDR3 reads CAWVGQANTEAFF. The CDR3 coding sequence is TGTGCCTGGGTGGGACAGGCGAACACTGAAGCTTTCTTT.

This clonotype was counted between two and nine times. J is TRBJ2-2 and V is TRBV24-1, with TRBD2 matching over 10 bases. V was pared by 5 bases and J by 4 bases, with 9 bases of the junction left unmatched. This CDR3 contains 17 residues. Germline V gene data show CDR1 as KGHDR and CDR2 as SFDVKD. The CDR3: CATSGPTSGRRTGELFF. The CDR3 region has the DNA TGTGCCACCAGTGGCCCGACTAGCGGGCGGCGCACCGGGGAGCTGTTTTTT.

This clonotype was recorded many times. This rearrangement joins TRBV24-1 to TRBJ2-1; 9 bases are a match to TRBD2. Germline-derived CDR1 and CDR2 are KGHDR and SFDVKD. The CDR3 extends over 16 amino acids. Trimming at V came to 5 bases and at J to 6 bases, leaving 10 bases not matched to a gene. The CDR3 coding sequence is TGTGCCACCAGTGGTCTGTGGGGGACTAGCCTCAATGAGCAGTTCTTC. Translating gives CATSGLWGTSLNEQFF.

This clonotype was recorded at least ten times. V is TRBV20-1 and J is TRBJ2-7; 11 bases line up with TRBD1. Germline loops: CDR1 DFQATT, CDR2 SNEGSKA (reference sequence). This CDR3 contains 15 residues. Unmatched junction bases numbered 9, after V lost 1 base and J lost 7 bases. The CDR3 here is CSARARIRDRGEQYF. CDR3 bases: TGCAGTGCTAGAGCACGGATCCGGGACAGGGGGGAGCAGTACTTC.

At least ten counts were recorded for this clonotype. The chain couples TRBV10-3 to TRBJ2-5, with 10 bases aligning to TRBD1. Germline V lookup: CDR1 ENHRY, CDR2 SYGVKD. The CDR3 runs to 13 residues. The V and J ends lost 8 bases and 3 bases, in that order; junction bases with no gene match: 3. CDR3 nucleotides: TGTGCCATCGCGGGACAGGGGAAAGAGACCCAGTACTTC. Translation: CAIAGQGKETQYF.

There are a few counts of this clonotype. V gene TRBV10-3 combines with J gene TRBJ2-5; D perhaps matches TRBD2 (5 bases). Germline V gene data show CDR1 as ENHRY and CDR2 as SYGVKD. V was cut by 2 bases and J by 5 bases, with 18 bases left in between. This CDR3 spans 16 amino acids. In DNA form, the CDR3 reads TGTGCCATCAGTGAGCCAAGGATTGGAGGTCTGGAGACCCAGTACTTC. Translation gives CAISEPRIGGLETQYF.

V gene TRBV5-1 combines with J gene TRBJ2-1, with 14 bases fitting TRBD2. This CDR3 is built from 16 residues. Per germline, CDR1 SGHRS and CDR2 YFSETQ. V shed 4 bases, J shed 7 bases, and the junction held 7 bases outside the gene matches. The CDR3, as DNA: TGCGCCAGCAGCCCCGGACTAGCGGGGGGCCGGAATGAGCAGTTCTTC. It encodes CASSPGLAGGRNEQFF.

This clonotype showed up many times. This chain connects TRBV5-1 to TRBJ1-1, with unresolved D. This CDR3 has 16 residues. With 0 bases removed from V and 3 bases from J, the gap between germline ends came to 15 bases. CDR1 and CDR2 from the germline V gene are SGHRS and YFSETQ. The CDR3 DNA reads TGCGCCAGCAGCTTGGTGGCAGATGGCGGGGACACTGAAGCTTTCTTT. This codes for CASSLVADGGDTEAFF.

This clonotype was recorded many times. This chain uses TRBV11-3 with TRBJ2-1; D possibly corresponds to TRBD2 (5 bases). Per germline, CDR1 SGHNT and CDR2 YENEEA. V was pared by 4 bases and J by 6 bases, with 22 bases between. The CDR3 runs 17 residues. Here the CDR3 DNA reads TGTGCCAGCAGCTCTCGCACCCGGGGTAAGAGAAGCAATGAGCAGTTCTTC. The encoded protein is CASSSRTRGKRSNEQFF.

The table lists this clonotype with many counts. The chain is built from TRBV20-1 and TRBJ1-5; 10 bases match TRBD1. The J segment lost 3 bases and the V segment lost 6 bases, leaving 2 bases of the junction unmatched. This CDR3 is built from 13 residues. Germline V gene data show CDR1 as DFQATT and CDR2 as SNEGSKA (reference sequence). DNA for the CDR3: TGCAGTGCCGGGACAGGGGTCAATCAGCCCCAGCATTTT. It translates to CSAGTGVNQPQHF.

In its sample, this clonotype was seen many times. The chain carries TRBV20-1 and TRBJ2-7; perhaps TRBD1 as D (6 bases). The CDR3 runs 13 residues. V lost 6 bases, J lost 2 bases, and 14 bases lay in between. The germline V gene encodes CDR1 DFQATT and CDR2 SNEGSKA (reference sequence). CDR3 in amino acids: CSASGTGTYEQYF. DNA for the CDR3: TGCAGTGCCAGTGGAACAGGGACCTACGAGCAGTACTTC.

This clonotype occurred a few times. The CDR3 DNA reads TGTGCCAGCAGCTTTGGCGGGAGTTATGGCAATGAGCAGTTCTTC. It yields the protein CASSFGGSYGNEQFF. The chain links TRBV13 to TRBJ2-1, with 7 bases that match TRBD2. Germline CDR1 and CDR2: PRHDT and FYEKMQ (reference sequence). This CDR3 contains 15 residues. J gave up 6 bases and V 3 bases, and 8 bases lay outside the gene matches.

This clonotype was counted at least ten times. The V gene is TRBV6-1, the J gene TRBJ1-1; D uncertain. From germline, CDR1 is MNHNS and CDR2 SASEGT. There are 15 residues in the CDR3. V gave up 6 bases and J gave up 0 bases, with 14 bases separating them. This CDR3 is CASSRQLEVNTEAFF. The CDR3 DNA reads as TGTGCCAGCAGCCGCCAGCTGGAGGTGAACACTGAAGCTTTCTTT.